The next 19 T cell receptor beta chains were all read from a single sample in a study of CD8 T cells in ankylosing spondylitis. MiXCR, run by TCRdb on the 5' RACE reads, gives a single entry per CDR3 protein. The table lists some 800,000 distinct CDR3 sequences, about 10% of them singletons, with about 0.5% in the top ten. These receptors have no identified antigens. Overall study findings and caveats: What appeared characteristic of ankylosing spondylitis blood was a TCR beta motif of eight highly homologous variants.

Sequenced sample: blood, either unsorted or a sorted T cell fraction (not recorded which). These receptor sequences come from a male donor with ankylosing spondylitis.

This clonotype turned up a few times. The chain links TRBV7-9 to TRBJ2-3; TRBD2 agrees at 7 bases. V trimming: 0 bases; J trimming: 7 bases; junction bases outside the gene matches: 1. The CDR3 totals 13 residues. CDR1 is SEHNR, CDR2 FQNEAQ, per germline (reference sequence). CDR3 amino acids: CASSLAREYTQYF. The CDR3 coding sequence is TGTGCCAGCAGCTTAGCGCGGGAGTATACGCAGTATTTT.

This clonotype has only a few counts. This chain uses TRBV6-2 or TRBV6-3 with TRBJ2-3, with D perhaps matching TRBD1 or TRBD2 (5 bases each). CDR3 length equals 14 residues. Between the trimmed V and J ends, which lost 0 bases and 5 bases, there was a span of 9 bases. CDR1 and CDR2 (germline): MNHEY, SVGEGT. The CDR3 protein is CASSYSRGVDTQYF. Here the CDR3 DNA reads TGTGCCAGCAGTTACTCGAGGGGAGTAGATACGCAGTATTTT.

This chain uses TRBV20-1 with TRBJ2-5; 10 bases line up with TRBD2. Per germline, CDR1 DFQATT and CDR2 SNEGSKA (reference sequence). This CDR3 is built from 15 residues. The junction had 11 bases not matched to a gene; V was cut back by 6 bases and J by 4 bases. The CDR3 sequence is CSATVAIAGGETQYF. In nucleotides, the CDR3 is TGCAGTGCCACAGTCGCGATAGCGGGAGGAGAGACCCAGTACTTC.

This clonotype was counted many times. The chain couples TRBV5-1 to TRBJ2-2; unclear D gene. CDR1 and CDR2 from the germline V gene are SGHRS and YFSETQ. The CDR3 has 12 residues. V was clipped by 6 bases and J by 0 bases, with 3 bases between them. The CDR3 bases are TGCGCCAGCAAGGCGAACACCGGGGAGCTGTTTTTT. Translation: CASKANTGELFF.

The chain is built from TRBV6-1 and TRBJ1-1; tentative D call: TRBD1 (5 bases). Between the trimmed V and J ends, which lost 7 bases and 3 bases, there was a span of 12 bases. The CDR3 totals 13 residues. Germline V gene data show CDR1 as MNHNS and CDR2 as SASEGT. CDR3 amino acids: CASNLGPYTEAFF. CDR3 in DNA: TGTGCCAGCAATCTGGGGCCATACACTGAAGCTTTCTTT.

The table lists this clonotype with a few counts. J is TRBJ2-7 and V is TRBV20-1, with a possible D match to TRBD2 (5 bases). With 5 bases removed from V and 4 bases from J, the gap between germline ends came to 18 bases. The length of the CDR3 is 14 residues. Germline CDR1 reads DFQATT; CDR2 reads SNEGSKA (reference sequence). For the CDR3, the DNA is TGCAGTGCTTCGCCATTGCAGACTATTTACGAGCAGTACTTC. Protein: CSASPLQTIYEQYF.

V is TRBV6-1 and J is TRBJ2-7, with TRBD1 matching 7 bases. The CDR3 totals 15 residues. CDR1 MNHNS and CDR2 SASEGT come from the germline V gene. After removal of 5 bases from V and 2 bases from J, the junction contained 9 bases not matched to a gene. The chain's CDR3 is CASSPPGQPTYEQYF. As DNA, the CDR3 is TGTGCCAGCAGTCCCCCGGGACAGCCGACCTACGAGCAGTACTTC.

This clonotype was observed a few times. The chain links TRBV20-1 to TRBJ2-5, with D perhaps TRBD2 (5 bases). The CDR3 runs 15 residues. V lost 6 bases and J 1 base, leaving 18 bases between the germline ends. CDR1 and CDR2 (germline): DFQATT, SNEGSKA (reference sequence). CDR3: CSAGWWESPQETQYF. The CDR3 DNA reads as TGCAGTGCCGGGTGGTGGGAGTCCCCCCAAGAGACCCAGTACTTC.

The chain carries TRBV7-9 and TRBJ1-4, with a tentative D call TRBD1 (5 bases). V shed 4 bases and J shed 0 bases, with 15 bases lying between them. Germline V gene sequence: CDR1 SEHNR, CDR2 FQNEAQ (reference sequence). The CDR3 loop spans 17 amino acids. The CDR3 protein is CASSSAGGGATNEKLFF. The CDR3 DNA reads TGTGCCAGCAGCTCCGCCGGGGGAGGGGCAACTAATGAAAAACTGTTTTTT. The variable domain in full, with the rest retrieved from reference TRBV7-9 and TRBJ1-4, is DTGVSQNPRHKITKRGQNVTFRCDPISEHNRLYWYRQTLGQGPEFLTYFQNEAQLEKSRLLSDRFSAERPKGSFSTLEIQRTEQGDSAMYLCASSSAGGGATNEKLFFGSGTQLSVL.

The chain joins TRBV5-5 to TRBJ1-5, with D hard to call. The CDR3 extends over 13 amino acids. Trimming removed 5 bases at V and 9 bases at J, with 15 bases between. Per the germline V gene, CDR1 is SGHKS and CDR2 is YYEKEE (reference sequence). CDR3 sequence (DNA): TGTGCCAGCAGTTGGGGTGGGGAGGGGCCCCAGCATTTT. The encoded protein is CASSWGGEGPQHF.

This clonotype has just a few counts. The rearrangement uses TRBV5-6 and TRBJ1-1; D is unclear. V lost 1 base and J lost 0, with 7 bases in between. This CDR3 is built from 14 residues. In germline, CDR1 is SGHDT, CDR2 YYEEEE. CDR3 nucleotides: TGTGCCAGCAGCTTGTTACCGCTGAACACTGAAGCTTTCTTT. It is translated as CASSLLPLNTEAFF.

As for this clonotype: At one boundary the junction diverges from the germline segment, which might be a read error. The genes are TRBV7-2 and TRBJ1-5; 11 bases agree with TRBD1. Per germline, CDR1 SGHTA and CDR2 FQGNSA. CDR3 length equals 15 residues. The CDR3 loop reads CASSLVGQGAQTQHF. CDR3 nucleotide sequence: TGTGCCAGCAGCTTAGTCGGACAGGGGGCTCAGACCCAGCATTTT.

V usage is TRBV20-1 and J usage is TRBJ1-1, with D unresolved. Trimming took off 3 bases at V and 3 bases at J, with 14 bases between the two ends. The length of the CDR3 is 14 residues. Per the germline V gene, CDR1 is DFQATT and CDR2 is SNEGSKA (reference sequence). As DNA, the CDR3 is TGCAGTGCTAGTCGGACGGCGGAATACACTGAAGCTTTCTTT. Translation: CSASRTAEYTEAFF.

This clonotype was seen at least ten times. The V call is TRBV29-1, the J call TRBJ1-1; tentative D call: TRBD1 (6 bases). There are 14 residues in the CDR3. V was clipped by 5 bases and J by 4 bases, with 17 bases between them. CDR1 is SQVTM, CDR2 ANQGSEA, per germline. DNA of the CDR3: TGCAGCGTTAAGCGGGGGGGCTCGAGCACTGAAGCTTTCTTT. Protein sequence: CSVKRGGSSTEAFF.

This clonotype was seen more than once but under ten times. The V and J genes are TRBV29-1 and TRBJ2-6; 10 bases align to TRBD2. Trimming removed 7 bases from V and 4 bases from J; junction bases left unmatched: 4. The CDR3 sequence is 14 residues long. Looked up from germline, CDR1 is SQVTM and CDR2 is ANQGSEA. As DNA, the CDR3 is TGCAGCGCCCTTAGCGGGAGGGGGGCCAACGTCCTGACTTTC. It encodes CSALSGRGANVLTF.

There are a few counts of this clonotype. The chain's CDR3 is CASSLPRQGIFRTTDTQYF. CDR3 DNA sequence: TGTGCCAGCAGCTTACCCCGACAGGGCATCTTTCGAACCACAGATACGCAGTATTTT. This sequence joins TRBV11-1 and TRBJ2-3, with TRBD1 matching 7 bases. Germline lookup yields CDR1 SGHAT and CDR2 FQDESV (reference sequence). V lost 2 bases, J lost 2 bases, and 16 bases stayed unmatched. The CDR3 sequence is 19 residues long.

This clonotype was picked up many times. DNA for the CDR3: TGTGCCAGCAGCTTAGGGGGTGATTTTGGTGAAGCTTTCTTT. Translated: CASSLGGDFGEAFF. The chain joins TRBV7-6 to TRBJ1-1; D ambiguous. Germline CDR1 and CDR2: SGHVS and FNYEAQ. The V end was cut by 1 base, the J end by 7 bases, with 13 bases between. There are 14 residues in the CDR3.

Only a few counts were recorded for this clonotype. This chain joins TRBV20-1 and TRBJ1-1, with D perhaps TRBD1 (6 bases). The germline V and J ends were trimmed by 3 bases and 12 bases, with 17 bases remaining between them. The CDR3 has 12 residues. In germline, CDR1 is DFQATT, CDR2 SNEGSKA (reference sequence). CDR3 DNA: TGCAGTGCTAGTGGTGACAGGCCACAAACTTTCTTT. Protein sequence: CSASGDRPQTFF.

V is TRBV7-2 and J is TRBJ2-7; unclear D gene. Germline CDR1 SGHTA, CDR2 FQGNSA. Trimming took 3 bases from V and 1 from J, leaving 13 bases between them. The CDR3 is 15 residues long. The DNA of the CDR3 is TGTGCCAGCAGCTTTGTAGGGTCAGGTTCCTACGAGCAGTACTTC. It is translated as CASSFVGSGSYEQYF. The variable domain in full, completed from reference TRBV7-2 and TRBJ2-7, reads GAGVSQSPSNKVTEKGKDVELRCDPISGHTALYWYRQSLGQGLEFLIYFQGNSAPDKSGLPSDRFSAERTGGSVSTLTIQRTQQEDSAVYLCASSFVGSGSYEQYFGPGTRLTVT.